This T cell receptor (beta chain) was sequenced for a study of T cell repertoires in aging, cancer and after chemotherapy. Study-wide context: Glioblastoma patients receiving temozolomide-based therapy gave paired samples before and after chemotherapy. Study observations and caveats: In healthy donors, age-related TCR diversity loss mainly reflected lost richness. Age-matched healthy donors had significantly more diverse, less clonal blood TCR repertoires than untreated cancer patients.

A mixed TRB-A/B primer pool amplified rearranged TRB by multiplex touch-down PCR. One entry per CDR3 protein results from TCRdb running MiXCR on the multiplex PCR reads. This table holds several thousand distinct CDR3 sequences, roughly 75% found once. Turning to this clonotype: Its cognate antigen is unknown.

Peripheral blood genomic DNA, not sorted cells or RNA, was the template. This receptor was obtained from a human donor with a solid tumor. Input material: blood.

CDR3 region: CASSSVGYYEQYF. CDR3 nucleotides: TGTGCCAGCAGCAGCGTGGGTTACTACGAGCAGTACTTC. This chain joins TRBV7-6 and TRBJ2-7; no firm D call. Germline lookup yields CDR1 SGHVS and CDR2 FNYEAQ. The CDR3 runs to 13 residues. V was cut by 5 bases and J by 3 bases, with 11 bases left in between.